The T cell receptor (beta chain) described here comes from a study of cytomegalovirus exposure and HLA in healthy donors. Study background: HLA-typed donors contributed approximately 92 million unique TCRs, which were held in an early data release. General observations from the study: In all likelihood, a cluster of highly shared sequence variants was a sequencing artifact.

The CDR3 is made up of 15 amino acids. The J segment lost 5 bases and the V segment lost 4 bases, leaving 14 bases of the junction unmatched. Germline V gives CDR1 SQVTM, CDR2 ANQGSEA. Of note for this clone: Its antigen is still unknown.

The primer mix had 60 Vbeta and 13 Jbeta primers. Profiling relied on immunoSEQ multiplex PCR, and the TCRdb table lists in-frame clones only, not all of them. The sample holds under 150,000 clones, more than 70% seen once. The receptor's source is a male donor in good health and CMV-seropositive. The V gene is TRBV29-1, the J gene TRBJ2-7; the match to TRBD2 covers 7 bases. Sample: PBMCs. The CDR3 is CSVGPGRGRGDEQYF. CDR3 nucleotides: TGCAGCGTTGGGCCGGGGCGCGGGAGAGGAGACGAGCAGTACTTC.